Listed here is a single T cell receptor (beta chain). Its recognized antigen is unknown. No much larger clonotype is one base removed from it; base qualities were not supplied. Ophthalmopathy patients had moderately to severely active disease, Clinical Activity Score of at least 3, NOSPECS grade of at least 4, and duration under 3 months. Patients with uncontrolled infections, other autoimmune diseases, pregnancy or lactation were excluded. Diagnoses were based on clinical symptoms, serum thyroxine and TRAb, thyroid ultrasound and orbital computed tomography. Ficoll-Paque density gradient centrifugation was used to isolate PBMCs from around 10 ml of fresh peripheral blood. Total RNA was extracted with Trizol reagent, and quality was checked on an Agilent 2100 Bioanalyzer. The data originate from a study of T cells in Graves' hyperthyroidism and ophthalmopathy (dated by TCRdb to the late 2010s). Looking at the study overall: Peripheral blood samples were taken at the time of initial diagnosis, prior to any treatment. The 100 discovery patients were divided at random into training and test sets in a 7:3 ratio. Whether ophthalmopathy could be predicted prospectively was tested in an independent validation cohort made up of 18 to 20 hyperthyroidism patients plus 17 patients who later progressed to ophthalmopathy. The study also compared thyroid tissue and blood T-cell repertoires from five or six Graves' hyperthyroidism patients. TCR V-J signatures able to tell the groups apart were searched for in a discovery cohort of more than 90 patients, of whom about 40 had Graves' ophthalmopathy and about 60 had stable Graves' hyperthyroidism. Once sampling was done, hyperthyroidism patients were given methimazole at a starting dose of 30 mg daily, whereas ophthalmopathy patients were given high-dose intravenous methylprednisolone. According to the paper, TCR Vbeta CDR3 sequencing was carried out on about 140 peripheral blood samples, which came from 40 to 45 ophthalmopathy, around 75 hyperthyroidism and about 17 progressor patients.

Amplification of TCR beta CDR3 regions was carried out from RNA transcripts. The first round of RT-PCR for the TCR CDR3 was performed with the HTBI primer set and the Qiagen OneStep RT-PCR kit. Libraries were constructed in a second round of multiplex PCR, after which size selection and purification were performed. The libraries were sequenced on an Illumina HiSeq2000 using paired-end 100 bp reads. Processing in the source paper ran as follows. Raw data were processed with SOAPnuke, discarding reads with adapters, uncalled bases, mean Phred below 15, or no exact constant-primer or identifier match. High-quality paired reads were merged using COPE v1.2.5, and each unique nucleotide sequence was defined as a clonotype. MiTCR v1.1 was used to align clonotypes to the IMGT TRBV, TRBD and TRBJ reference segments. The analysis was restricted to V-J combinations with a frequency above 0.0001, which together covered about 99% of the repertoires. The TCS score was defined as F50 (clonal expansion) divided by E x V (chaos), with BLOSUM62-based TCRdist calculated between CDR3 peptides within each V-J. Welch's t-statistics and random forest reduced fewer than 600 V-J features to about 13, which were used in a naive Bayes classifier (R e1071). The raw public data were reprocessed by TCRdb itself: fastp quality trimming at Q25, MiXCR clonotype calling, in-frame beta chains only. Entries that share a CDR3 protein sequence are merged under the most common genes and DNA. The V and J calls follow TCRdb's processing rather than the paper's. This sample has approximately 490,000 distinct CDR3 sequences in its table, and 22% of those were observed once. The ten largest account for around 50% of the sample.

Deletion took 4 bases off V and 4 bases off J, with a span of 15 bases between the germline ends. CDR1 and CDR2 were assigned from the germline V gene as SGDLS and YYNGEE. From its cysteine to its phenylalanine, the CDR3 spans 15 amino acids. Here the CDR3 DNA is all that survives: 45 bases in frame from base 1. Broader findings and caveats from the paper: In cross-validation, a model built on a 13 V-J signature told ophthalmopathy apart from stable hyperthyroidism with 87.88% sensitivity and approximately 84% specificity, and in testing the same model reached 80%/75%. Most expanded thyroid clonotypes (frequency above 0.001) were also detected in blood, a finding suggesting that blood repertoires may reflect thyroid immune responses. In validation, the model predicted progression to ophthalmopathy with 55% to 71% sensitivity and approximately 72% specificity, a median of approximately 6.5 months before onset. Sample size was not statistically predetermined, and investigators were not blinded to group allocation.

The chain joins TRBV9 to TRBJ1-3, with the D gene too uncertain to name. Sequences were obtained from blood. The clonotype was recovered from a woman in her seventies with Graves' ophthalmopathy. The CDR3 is CASSPRSMDGNTIYF. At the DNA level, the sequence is TGTGCCAGCAGCCCCCGTAGTATGGACGGAAACACCATATATTTT. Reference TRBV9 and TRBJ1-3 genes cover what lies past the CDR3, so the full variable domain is DSGVTQTPKHLITATGQRVTLRCSPRSGDLSVYWYQQSLDQGLQFLIQYYNGEERAKGNILERFSAQQFPDLHSELNLSSLELGDSALYFCASSPRSMDGNTIYFGEGSWLTVV.